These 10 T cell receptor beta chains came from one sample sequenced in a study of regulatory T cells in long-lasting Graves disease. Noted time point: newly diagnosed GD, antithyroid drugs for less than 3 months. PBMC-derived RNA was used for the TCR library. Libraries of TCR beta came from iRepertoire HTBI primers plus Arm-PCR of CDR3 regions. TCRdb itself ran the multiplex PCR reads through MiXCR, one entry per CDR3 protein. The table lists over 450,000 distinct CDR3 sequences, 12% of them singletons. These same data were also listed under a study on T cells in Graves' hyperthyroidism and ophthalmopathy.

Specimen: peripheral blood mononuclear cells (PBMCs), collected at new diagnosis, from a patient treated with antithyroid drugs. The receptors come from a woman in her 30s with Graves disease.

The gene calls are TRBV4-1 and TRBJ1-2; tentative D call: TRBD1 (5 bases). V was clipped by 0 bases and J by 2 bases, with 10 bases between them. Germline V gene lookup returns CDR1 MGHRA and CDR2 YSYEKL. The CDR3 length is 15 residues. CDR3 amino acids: CASSQDGAQNYGYTF. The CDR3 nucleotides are TGCGCCAGCAGCCAAGATGGGGCCCAGAACTATGGCTACACCTTC.

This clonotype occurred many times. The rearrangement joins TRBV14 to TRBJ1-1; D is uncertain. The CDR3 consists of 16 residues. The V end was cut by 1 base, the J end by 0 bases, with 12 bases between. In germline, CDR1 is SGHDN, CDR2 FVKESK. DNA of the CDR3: TGTGCCAGCAGCCAAGGTGCCCAGGCCATGAACACTGAAGCTTTCTTT. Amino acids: CASSQGAQAMNTEAFF.

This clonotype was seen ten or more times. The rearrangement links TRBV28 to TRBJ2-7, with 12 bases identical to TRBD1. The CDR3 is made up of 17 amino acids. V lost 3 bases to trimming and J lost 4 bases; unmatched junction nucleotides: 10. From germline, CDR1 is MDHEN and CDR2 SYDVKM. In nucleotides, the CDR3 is TGTGCCAGCAGTTTGGCAATAGGGACAGGGGGCGGGTACGAGCAGTACTTC. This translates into CASSLAIGTGGGYEQYF.

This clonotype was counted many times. CDR3 loop: CASSLADQTEAFF. CDR3 in DNA: TGCGCCAGCAGCTTGGCCGATCAGACTGAAGCTTTCTTT. This chain connects TRBV5-1 to TRBJ1-1; no clear D gene. This CDR3 region has 13 residues. CDR1 SGHRS and CDR2 YFSETQ come from the germline V gene. V gave up 0 bases and J gave up 5 bases, with 8 bases separating them.

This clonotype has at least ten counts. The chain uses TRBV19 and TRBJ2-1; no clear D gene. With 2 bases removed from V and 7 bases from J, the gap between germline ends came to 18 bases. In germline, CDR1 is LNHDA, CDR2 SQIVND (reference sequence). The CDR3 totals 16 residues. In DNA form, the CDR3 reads TGTGCCAGTAGTATACTAAGGGATCATCCCGTGAATGAGCAGTTCTTC. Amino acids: CASSILRDHPVNEQFF.

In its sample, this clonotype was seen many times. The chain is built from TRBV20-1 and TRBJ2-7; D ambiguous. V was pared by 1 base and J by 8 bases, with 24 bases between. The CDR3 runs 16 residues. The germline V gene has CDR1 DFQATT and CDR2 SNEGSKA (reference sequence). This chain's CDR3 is CSARVWPGSTVPQQYF. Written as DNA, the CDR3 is TGCAGTGCTAGAGTTTGGCCGGGCTCGACCGTACCCCAGCAGTACTTC.

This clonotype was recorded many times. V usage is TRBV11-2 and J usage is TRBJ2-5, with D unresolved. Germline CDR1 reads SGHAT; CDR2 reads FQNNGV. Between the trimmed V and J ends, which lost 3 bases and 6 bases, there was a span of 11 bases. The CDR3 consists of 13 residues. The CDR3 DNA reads TGTGCCAGCAGCTTTGATCGACGGCAGACCCAGTACTTC. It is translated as CASSFDRRQTQYF.

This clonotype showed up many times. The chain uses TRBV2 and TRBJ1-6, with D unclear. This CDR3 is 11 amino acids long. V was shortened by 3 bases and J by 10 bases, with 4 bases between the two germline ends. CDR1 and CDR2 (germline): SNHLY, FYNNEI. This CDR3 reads CASSDFSPLHF. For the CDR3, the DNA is TGTGCCAGCAGTGATTTCTCACCCCTCCACTTT.

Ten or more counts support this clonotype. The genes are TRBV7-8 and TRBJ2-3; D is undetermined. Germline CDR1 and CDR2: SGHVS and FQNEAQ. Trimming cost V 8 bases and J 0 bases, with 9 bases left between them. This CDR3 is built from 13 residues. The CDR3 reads CASSPWSTDTQYF. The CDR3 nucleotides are TGTGCCAGCTCTCCCTGGAGCACAGATACGCAGTATTTT.

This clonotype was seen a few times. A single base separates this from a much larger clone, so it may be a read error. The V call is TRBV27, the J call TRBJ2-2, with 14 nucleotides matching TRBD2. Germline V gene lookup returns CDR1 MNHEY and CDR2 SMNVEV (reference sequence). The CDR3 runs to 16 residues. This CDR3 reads CASSLLGLAGAGGLFF. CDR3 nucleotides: TGTGCCAGCAGTTTGTTGGGACTAGCGGGAGCCGGGGGGCTGTTTTTT.